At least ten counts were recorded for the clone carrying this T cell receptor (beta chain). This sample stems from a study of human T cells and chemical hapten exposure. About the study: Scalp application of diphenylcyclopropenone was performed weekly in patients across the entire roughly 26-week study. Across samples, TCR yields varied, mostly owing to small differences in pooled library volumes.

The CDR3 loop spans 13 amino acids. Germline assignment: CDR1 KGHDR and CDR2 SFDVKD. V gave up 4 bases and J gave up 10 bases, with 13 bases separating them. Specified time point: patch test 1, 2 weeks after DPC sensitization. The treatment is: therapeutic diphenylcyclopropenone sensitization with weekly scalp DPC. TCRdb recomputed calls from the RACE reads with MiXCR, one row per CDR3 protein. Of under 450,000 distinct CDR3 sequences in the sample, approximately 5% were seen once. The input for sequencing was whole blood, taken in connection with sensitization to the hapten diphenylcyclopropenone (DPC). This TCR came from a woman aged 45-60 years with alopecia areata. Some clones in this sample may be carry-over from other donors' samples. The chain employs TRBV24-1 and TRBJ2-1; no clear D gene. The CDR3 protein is CATSDYSNREQFF. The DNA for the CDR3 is TGTGCCACCAGTGACTACAGTAATCGGGAGCAGTTCTTC.